A selection of T cell receptor beta chains follows, all from one sample in a study of T cells in Graves' hyperthyroidism and ophthalmopathy. TCRdb processed the multiplex PCR reads anew with MiXCR; each CDR3 protein has one entry. The data show around 250,000 distinct CDR3 sequences, with about a sixth seen just once and around 30% held by the top ten. The sequenced sample was blood. These receptors all come from a woman between 18 and 29 years old with Graves' ophthalmopathy. Each CDR3 is given with its conserved first and last residue. Fields, in order: D gene, V gene, clone size, J gene, CDR3 DNA, CDR3 protein. D genes are given only for firm matches. Clone size is shown for a subset of rows, as once, few, many or a class of expanded clone.

.	TRBV2	many	TRBJ2-5	TGTGCCAGCAGAGAACTGACCTGGTACCAAGAGACCCAGTACTTC	CASRELTWYQETQYF
TRBD1	TRBV12-3/TRBV12-4	many	TRBJ1-4	TGTGCCAGCAGGGACAGGGTTGTAAATGAAAAACTGTTTTTT	CASRDRVVNEKLFF
.	TRBV7-9	many	TRBJ1-5	TGTGCCAGCAGCCATACCGGGGATAATCAGCCCCAGCATTTT	CASSHTGDNQPQHF
.	TRBV12-3/TRBV12-4	many	TRBJ2-5	TGTGCCAGCAGTTTAGGCGGGACGTACCAAGAGACCCAGTACTTC	CASSLGGTYQETQYF
TRBD1	TRBV5-8	many	TRBJ2-5	TGTGCCAGCAGCCAGCCAAAGGGCCAGGGGGCTGAGACCCAGTACTTC	CASSQPKGQGAETQYF
TRBD2	TRBV20-1	once	TRBJ2-1	TGCAGTGCTAGTTCTCCTAGCGGGAGGGCCAATGAGCAGTTCTTC	CSASSPSGRANEQFF
TRBD1	TRBV3-1	many	TRBJ1-2	TGTGCCAGCAGCCAAGGCGGGACAGGGGCTGGCTACACCTTC	CASSQGGTGAGYTF
.	TRBV28	.	TRBJ1-5	TGTGCCAGCAGTTCTCCAGGGGGCAATCAGCCCCAGCATTTT	CASSSPGGNQPQHF
.	TRBV28	.	TRBJ2-3	TGTGCCAGCAGTTCTCTCGGGACACCCACAGATACGCAGTATTTT	CASSSLGTPTDTQYF
TRBD1	TRBV18	.	TRBJ1-1	TGTGCCAGCTCCTCCGGGACAGGGATCATGAACACTGAAGCTTCCTTT	CASSSGTGIMNTEASF
TRBD2	TRBV10-1	few	TRBJ2-7	TGCGCCAGCAGCCCCGGGCTACTCACTAGCGGGAGGGCCGCCTACGAGCAGTACTTC	CASSPGLLTSGRAAYEQYF
.	TRBV12-3/TRBV12-4	many	TRBJ2-2	TGTGCCAGCAGTTCTACATACACCGGGGAGCTGTTTTTT	CASSSTYTGELFF
TRBD2	TRBV28	many	TRBJ2-1	TGTGCCAGCAGCCGACTAGCGGGAACCTACAATGAGCAGTTCTTC	CASSRLAGTYNEQFF
.	TRBV19	many	TRBJ2-3	TGTGCCAGTAGTATAGGGGCTCGGACTGGCGATACGCAGTATTTT	CASSIGARTGDTQYF
TRBD1	TRBV7-3	few	TRBJ2-1	TGTGCCAGCAGCCCCCTCGACAGGGCTTTATACAATGAGCAGTTCTTC	CASSPLDRALYNEQFF
TRBD2	TRBV3-1	.	TRBJ2-3	TGTGCCAGCAGTCAGGACGTGGTAGCGGGAGGAGCAGATACGCAGTATTTT	CASSQDVVAGGADTQYF
.	TRBV7-3	many	TRBJ2-1	TGTGCCAGCAGCAACGGAAACAGGGTGTTGGAAGAGCAGTTCTTC	CASSNGNRVLEEQFF
.	TRBV6-5	many	TRBJ1-6	TGTGCCAGCAGTTACGTCGGCTATAATTCACCCCTCCACTTT	CASSYVGYNSPLHF
TRBD1	TRBV28	.	TRBJ1-5	TGTGCCAGCAGTTCTCTCGGGACAGGGGGAGGACATCAGCCCCAGCATTTT	CASSSLGTGGGHQPQHF
.	TRBV20-1	.	TRBJ2-7	TGCAGTGCTAGAGTGCCGGCCTCCTACGAGCAGTACTTC	CSARVPASYEQYF
TRBD2	TRBV29-1	many	TRBJ2-5	TGCAGCGTTGGGCTAGCGGCGACCCTCCAAGAGACCCAGTACTTC	CSVGLAATLQETQYF
.	TRBV11-2	.	TRBJ2-1	TGTGCCAGCAGCTCACCACGGGGCCCCCGCTCCTACAATGAGCAGTTCTTC	CASSSPRGPRSYNEQFF
TRBD1	TRBV5-8	many	TRBJ1-2	TGTGCCAGCAGCTACGGACAGGGGGATGGCTACACCTTC	CASSYGQGDGYTF
.	TRBV7-9	.	TRBJ2-3	TGTGCCAGCCCCATACTGGACCGGGACCCGGTGGATACGCAGTATTTT	CASPILDRDPVDTQYF
.	TRBV5-4	many	TRBJ2-3	TGTGCCAGCAGCTTGATCCCGAGCACAGATACGCAGTATTTT	CASSLIPSTDTQYF
TRBD1	TRBV28	many	TRBJ2-2	TGTGCCAGCGGGCGACAGGGGAACACCGGGGAGCTGTTTTTT	CASGRQGNTGELFF
.	TRBV6-2/TRBV6-3	many	TRBJ1-1	TGTGCCAGCAGTTACAGGAGACCTGAAGCTTTCTTT	CASSYRRPEAFF
TRBD2	TRBV30	many	TRBJ2-5	TGTGCCTCGACTAGCGGAGGAGAGGAGACCCAGTACTTC	CASTSGGEETQYF
.	TRBV4-2	many	TRBJ2-7	TGTGCCAGCAGCCAAGGCGCAGGGGACTACGAGCAGTACTTC	CASSQGAGDYEQYF
TRBD1	TRBV13	.	TRBJ2-7	TGTGCCAGCAGCTTAGGGGACCAAGACAGGGTCCCCGAGCAGTACTTC	CASSLGDQDRVPEQYF
.	TRBV13	many	TRBJ2-3	TGTGCCAGCAGCTTAAGGACAATCACAGATACGCAGTATTTT	CASSLRTITDTQYF
.	TRBV28	many	TRBJ2-1	TGTGCCAGCAGTTTGAACCGGGGGTACTCCTACAATGAGCAGTTCTTC	CASSLNRGYSYNEQFF
TRBD1	TRBV27	many	TRBJ1-6	TGTGCCAGCAGGGACAGGCGGGCAGGGGGGTCACCCCTCCACTTT	CASRDRRAGGSPLHF
TRBD1	TRBV11-2	.	TRBJ2-1	TGTGCCAGCAGCACCCGACAGGGGGGAGCAAATGAGCAGTTCTTC	CASSTRQGGANEQFF
.	TRBV19	.	TRBJ2-1	TGTGCCACCGCGGGGAGCGGAGAGATTGAGCAGCTCTTC	CATAGSGEIEQLF
.	TRBV20-1	many	TRBJ1-1	TGCAGTGCCGGGACGATGAACACTGAAGCTTTCTTT	CSAGTMNTEAFF
.	TRBV19	.	TRBJ2-7	TGTGCCAGTAGCCTCGGGACGGGCTTAGGCGAGCAGTACTTC	CASSLGTGLGEQYF
.	TRBV11-2	many	TRBJ1-1	TGTGCCAGCAGCTTATCCTCGACAGGAACTACCACTGAAGCTTTCTTT	CASSLSSTGTTTEAFF
TRBD2	TRBV20-1	many	TRBJ2-1	TGCAGTGCTAGATCTGTCGGGAGGGGAGGGAATGAGCAGTTCTTC	CSARSVGRGGNEQFF
TRBD2	TRBV7-2	many	TRBJ2-7	TGTGCCAGCAGCCCCACAACTCCGGGACTAGCGGCCTACGAGCAGTACTTC	CASSPTTPGLAAYEQYF
.	TRBV2	many	TRBJ2-5	TGTGCCAGCAGTGAAAAACCAGCGGAGCTGGAGACCCAGTACTTC	CASSEKPAELETQYF
.	TRBV14	many	TRBJ1-2	TGTGCCAGCAGCCAAGAGACAGGATTTTACTATGGCTACACCTTC	CASSQETGFYYGYTF
TRBD1	TRBV28	many	TRBJ1-5	TGTGCCAGCAGTGAACAACAGGGGAATGGCCAGCCCCAGCATTTT	CASSEQQGNGQPQHF
.	TRBV7-2	many	TRBJ1-1	TGTGCCAGCAGCCTAGGACACGGGACTGAAGCTTTCTTT	CASSLGHGTEAFF
.	TRBV28	many	TRBJ1-1	TGTGCCAGCAGTTCGCCCCGCCACACTAACACTGAAGCTTTCTTT	CASSSPRHTNTEAFF
.	TRBV10-3	many	TRBJ1-5	TGTGCCATCAGTGACAGGGACAATCAGCCCCAGCATTTT	CAISDRDNQPQHF
.	TRBV5-1	many	TRBJ1-2	TGCGCCAGCAGGGACGAGAACTATGGCTACACCTTC	CASRDENYGYTF
.	TRBV15	many	TRBJ2-7	TGTGCCACCCGGAGGGAAAGGACTGGGGGATACGAGCAGTACTTC	CATRRERTGGYEQYF
.	TRBV11-2	many	TRBJ2-2	TGTGCCAGCAGCTTTTCGATCGTGACAGTCGCGAACACCGGGGAGCTGTTTTTT	CASSFSIVTVANTGELFF
TRBD1	TRBV6-1	many	TRBJ1-6	TGTGCCACTTGGGACAGGGGCTTCTCCTATAATTCACCCCTCCACTTT	CATWDRGFSYNSPLHF